One and the same sample provided the 3 T cell receptor beta chains below, sequenced in a study of blood T cell repertoires in COVID-19. TCRdb's copy holds only in-frame clones and misses some; the assay was immunoSEQ multiplex PCR. The table records 150,000 or so clones, around 87% of them present only once. Input material: peripheral blood. The receptors originated from a man older than 75 with acute or convalescent COVID-19.

The rearrangement links TRBV3-1 (or the pseudogene TRBV3-2) to TRBJ2-1, with D possibly matching TRBD2 (5 bases). This CDR3 comprises 17 residues. Germline loops: CDR1 LGHDT, CDR2 YNNKEL (reference sequence). V lost 1 base and J lost 0, with 13 bases in between. For the CDR3, the DNA is TGTGCCAGCAGCCAAGCCTTTGGGAGAATCTCCTACAATGAGCAGTTCTTC. Translating it yields CASSQAFGRISYNEQFF.

The rearrangement uses TRBV6-5 and TRBJ2-2, with D perhaps TRBD2 (7 bases). The CDR3 is 15 residues long. V was shortened by 7 bases and J by 6 bases, with 18 bases between the two germline ends. From germline, CDR1 is MNHEY and CDR2 SVGAGI. Written as DNA, the CDR3 is TGTGCCAGCAATCCACAGGGAGGGTCTTCCGGGGAGCTGTTTTTT. Translating gives CASNPQGGSSGELFF.

This chain joins TRBV5-4 and TRBJ1-6; D may be TRBD1 (6 bases). Trimming removed 0 bases from V and 10 bases from J, with 8 bases in between. From germline, CDR1 is SGHNT and CDR2 YYREEE (reference sequence). The CDR3 is made up of 13 amino acids. The CDR3 loop reads CASSLEGVSPLHF. The CDR3 region has the DNA TGTGCCAGCAGCTTGGAGGGGGTGTCACCCCTCCACTTT.